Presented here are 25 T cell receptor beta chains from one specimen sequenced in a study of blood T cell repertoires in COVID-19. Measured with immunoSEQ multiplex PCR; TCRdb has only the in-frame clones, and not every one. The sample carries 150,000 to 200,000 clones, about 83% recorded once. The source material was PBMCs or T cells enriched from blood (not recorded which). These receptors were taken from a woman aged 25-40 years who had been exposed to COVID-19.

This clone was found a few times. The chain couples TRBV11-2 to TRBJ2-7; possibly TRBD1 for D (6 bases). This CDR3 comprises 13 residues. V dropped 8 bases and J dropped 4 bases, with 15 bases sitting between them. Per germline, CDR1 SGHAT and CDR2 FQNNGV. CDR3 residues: CASCWGPAYEQYF. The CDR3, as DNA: TGTGCCAGCTGTTGGGGGCCGGCTTACGAGCAGTACTTC.

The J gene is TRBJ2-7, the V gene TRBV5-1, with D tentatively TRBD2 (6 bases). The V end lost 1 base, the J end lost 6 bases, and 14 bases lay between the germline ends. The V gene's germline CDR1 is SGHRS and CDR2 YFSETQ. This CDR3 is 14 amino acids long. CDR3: CASSLQSSGGEQYF. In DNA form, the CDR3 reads TGCGCCAGCAGCTTGCAAAGCTCCGGGGGCGAGCAGTACTTC.

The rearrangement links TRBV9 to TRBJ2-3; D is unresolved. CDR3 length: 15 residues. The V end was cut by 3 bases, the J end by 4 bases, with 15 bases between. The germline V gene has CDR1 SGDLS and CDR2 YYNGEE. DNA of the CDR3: TGTGCCAGCAGCGGAACTCCACAGCCCTCAGATACGCAGTATTTT. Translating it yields CASSGTPQPSDTQYF.

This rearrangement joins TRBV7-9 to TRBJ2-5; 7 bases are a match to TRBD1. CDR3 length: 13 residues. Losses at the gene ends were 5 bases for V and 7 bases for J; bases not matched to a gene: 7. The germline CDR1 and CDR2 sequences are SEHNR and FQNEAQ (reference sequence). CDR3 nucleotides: TGTGCCAGCAGCCGGACAGGTTCCGGGACCCAGTACTTC. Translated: CASSRTGSGTQYF.

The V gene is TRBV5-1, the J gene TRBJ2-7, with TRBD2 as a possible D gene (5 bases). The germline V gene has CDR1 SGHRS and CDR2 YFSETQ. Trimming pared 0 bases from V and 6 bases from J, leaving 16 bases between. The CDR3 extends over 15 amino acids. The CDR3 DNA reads TGCGCCAGCAGCTTGGAGTCGGGGTCCTCATTCGAGCAGTACTTC. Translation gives CASSLESGSSFEQYF.

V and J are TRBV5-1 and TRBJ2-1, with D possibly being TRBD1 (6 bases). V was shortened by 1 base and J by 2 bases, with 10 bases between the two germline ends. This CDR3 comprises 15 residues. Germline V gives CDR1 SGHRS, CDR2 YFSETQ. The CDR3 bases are TGCGCCAGCAGCTTGATGAGGGGGACCTACAATGAGCAGTTCTTC. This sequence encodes CASSLMRGTYNEQFF. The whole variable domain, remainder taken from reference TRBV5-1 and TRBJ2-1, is KAGVTQTPRYLIKTRGQQVTLSCSPISGHRSVSWYQQTPGQGLQFLFEYFSETQRNKGNFPGRFSGRQFSNSRSEMNVSTLELGDSALYLCASSLMRGTYNEQFFGPGTRLTVL.

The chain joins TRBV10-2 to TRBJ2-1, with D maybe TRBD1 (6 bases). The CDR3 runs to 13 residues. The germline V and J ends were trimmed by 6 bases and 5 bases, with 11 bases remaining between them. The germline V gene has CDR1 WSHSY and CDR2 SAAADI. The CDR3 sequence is CASSPHRDNEQFF. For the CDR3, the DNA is TGCGCCAGCAGCCCTCACAGGGACAATGAGCAGTTCTTC.

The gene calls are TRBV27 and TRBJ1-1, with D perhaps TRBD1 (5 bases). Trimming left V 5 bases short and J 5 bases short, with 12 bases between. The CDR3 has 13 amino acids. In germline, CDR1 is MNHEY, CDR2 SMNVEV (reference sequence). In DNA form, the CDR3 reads TGTGCCAGCAGTCCCATCCAGGGAACTGAAGCTTTCTTT. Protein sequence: CASSPIQGTEAFF.

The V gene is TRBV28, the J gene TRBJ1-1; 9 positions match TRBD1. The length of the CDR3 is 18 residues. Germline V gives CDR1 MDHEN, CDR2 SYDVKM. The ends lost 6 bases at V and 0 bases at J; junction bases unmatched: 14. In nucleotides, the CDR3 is TGTGCCAGCAGGACAGGGGGGCTTCTCGGGGGGATGAACACTGAAGCTTTCTTT. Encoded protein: CASRTGGLLGGMNTEAFF.

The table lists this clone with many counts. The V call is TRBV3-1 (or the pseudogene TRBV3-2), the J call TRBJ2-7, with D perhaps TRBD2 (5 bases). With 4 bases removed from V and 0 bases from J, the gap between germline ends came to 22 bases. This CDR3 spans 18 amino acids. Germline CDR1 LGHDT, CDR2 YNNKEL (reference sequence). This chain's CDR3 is CASSPPRTGGLYSYEQYF. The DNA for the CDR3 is TGTGCCAGCAGCCCCCCCCGGACCGGCGGGCTATACTCCTACGAGCAGTACTTC.

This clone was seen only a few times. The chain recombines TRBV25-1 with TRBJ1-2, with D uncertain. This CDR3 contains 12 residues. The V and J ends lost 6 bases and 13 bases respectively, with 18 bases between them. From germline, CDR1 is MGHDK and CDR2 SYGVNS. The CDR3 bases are TGTGCCAGCAGCCCCGGGAGCGGCAGCGGCACCTTC. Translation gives CASSPGSGSGTF.

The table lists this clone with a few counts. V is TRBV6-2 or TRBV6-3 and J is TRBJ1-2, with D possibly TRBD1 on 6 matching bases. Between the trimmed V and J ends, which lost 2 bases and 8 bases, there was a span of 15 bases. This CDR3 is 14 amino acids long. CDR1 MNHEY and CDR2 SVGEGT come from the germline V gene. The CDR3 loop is CASSYDLTGGGYTF. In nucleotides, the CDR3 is TGTGCCAGCAGTTACGATTTGACAGGAGGAGGCTACACCTTC.

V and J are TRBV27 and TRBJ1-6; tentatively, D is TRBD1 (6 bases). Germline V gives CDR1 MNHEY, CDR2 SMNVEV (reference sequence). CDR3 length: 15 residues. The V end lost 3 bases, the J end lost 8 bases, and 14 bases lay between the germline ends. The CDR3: CASSFYRQEYSPLHF. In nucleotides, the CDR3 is TGTGCCAGCAGTTTTTACCGACAGGAATATTCACCCCTCCACTTT.

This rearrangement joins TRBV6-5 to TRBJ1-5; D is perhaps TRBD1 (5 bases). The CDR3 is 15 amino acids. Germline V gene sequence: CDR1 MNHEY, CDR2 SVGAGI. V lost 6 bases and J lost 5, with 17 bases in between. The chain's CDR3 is CASRVGTAADQPQHF. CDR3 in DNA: TGTGCCAGCAGGGTAGGGACTGCGGCAGATCAGCCCCAGCATTTT.

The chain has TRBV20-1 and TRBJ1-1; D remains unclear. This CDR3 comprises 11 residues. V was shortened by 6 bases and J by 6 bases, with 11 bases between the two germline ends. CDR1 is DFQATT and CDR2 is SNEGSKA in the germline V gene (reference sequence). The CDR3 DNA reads TGCAGTGCCCAATCGGGTTCTGAAGCTTTCTTT. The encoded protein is CSAQSGSEAFF.

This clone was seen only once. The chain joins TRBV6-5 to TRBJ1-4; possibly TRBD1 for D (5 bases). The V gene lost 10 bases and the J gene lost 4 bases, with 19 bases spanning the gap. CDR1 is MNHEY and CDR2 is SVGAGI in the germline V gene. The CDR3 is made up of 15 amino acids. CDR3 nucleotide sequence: TGTGCCACCCCTCGATGGTCGGACAATAATGAAAAACTGTTTTTT. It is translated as CATPRWSDNNEKLFF.

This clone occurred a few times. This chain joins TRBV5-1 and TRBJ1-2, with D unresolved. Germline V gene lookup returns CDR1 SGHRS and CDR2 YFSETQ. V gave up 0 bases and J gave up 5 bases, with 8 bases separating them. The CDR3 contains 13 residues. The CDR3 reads CASSLDPDYGYTF. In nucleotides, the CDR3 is TGCGCCAGCAGCTTGGATCCAGATTATGGCTACACCTTC.

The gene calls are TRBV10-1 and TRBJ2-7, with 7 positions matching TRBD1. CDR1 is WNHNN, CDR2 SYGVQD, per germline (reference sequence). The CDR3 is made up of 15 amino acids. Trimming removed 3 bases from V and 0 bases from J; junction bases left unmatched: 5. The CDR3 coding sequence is TGCGCCAGCAGTGATAAGGGGGCAACCTCCTACGAGCAGTACTTC. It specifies CASSDKGATSYEQYF.

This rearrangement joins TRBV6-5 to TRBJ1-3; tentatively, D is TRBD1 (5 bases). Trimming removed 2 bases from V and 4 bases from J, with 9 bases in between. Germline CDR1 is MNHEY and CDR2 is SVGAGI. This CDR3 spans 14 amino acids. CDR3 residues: CASSYAGIGNTIYF. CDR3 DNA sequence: TGTGCCAGCAGTTACGCAGGGATCGGAAACACCATATATTTT.

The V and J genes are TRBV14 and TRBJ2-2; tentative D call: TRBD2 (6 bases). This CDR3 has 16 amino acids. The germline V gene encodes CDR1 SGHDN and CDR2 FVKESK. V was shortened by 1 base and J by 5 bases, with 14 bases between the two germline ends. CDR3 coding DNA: TGTGCCAGCAGCCAAGGGACGGGGGATAGAACCGGGGAGCTGTTTTTT. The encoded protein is CASSQGTGDRTGELFF.

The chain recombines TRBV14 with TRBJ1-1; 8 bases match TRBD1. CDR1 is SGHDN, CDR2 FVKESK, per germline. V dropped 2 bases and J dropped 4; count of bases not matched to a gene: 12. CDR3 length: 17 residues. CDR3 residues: CASSQPNRGQVSTEAFF. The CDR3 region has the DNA TGTGCCAGCAGCCAACCGAACAGGGGACAGGTGAGCACTGAAGCTTTCTTT. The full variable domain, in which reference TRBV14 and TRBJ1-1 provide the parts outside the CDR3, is EAGVTQFPSHSVIEKGQTVTLRCDPISGHDNLYWYRRVMGKEIKFLLHFVKESKQDESGMPNNRFLAERTGGTYSTLKVQPAELEDSGVYFCASSQPNRGQVSTEAFFGQGTRLTVV.

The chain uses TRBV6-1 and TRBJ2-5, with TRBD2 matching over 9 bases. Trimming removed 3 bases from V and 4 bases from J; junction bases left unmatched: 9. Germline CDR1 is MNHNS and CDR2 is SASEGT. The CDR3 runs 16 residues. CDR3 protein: CASSEVSSGVGETQYF. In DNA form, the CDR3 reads TGTGCCAGCAGTGAGGTATCTAGCGGGGTCGGAGAGACCCAGTACTTC.

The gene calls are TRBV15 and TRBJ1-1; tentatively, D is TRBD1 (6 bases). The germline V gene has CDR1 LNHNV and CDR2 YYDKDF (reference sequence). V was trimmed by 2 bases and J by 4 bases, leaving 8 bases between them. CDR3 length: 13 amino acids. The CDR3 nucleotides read TGTGCCACCAGCAGAACAGGGAGCACTGAAGCTTTCTTT. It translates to CATSRTGSTEAFF.

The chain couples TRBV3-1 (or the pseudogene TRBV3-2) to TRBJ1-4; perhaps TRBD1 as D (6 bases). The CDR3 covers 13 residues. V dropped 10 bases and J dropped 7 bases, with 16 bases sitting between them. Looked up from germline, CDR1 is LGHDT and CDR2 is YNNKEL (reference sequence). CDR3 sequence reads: CATATGPSEKLFF. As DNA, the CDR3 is TGTGCCACCGCCACAGGGCCAAGTGAAAAACTGTTTTTT.

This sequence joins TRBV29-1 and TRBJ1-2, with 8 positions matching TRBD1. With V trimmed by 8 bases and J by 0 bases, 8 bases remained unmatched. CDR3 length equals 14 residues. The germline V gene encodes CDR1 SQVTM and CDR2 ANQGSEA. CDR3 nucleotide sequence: TGCAGCACCTGGACAGGGCTAACTAACTATGGCTACACCTTC. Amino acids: CSTWTGLTNYGYTF.